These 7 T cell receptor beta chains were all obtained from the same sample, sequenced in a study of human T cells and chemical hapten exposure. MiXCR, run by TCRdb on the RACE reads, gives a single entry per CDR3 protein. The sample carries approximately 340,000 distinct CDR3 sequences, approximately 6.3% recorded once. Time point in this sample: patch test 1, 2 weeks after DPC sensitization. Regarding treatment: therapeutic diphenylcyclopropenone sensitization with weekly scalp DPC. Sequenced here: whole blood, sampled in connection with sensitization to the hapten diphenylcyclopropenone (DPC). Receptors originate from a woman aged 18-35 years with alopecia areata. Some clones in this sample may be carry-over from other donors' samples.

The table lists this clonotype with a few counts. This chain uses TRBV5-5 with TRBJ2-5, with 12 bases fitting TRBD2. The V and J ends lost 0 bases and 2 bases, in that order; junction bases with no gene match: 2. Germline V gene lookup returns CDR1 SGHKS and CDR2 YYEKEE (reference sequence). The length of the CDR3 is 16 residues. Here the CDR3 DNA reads TGTGCCAGCAGCTTGGGGACTAGCGGGGTTCAAGAGACCCAGTACTTC. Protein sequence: CASSLGTSGVQETQYF.

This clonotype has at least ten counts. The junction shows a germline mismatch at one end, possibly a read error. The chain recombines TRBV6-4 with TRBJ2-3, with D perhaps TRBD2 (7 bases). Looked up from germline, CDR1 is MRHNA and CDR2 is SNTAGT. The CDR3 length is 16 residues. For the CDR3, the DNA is TGTGCCACCAGTTCCCGGTCGGGGGGTGGACAGGATACGCAGTATTTT. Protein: CATSSRSGGGQDTQYF.

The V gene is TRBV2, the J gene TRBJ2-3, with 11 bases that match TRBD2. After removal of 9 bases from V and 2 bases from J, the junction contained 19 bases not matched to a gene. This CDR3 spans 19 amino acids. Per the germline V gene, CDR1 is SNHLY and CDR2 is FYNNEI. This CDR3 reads CARTGKITSGGPPTDTQYF. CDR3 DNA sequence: TGTGCCAGGACGGGAAAAATAACTAGCGGGGGCCCGCCCACAGATACGCAGTATTTT.

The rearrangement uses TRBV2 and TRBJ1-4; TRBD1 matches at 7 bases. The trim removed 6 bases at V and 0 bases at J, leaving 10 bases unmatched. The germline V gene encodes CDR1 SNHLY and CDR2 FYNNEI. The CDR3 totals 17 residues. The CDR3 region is CASSSYKGTATNEKLFF. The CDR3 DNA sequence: TGTGCCAGCAGCTCGTACAAGGGGACAGCAACTAATGAAAAACTGTTTTTT.

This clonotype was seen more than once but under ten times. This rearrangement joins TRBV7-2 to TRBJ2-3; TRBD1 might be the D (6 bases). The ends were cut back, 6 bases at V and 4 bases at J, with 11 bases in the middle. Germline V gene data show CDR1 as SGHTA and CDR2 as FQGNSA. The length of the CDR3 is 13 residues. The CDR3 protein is CASRATGPDTQYF. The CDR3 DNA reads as TGTGCCAGCAGGGCAACAGGGCCAGATACGCAGTATTTT.

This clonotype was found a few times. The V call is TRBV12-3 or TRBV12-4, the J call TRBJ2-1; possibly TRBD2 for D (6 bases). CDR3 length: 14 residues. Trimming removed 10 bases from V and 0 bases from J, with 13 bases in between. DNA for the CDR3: TGTGCCACCCGCCTAGCGAACTCCTACAATGAGCAGTTCTTC. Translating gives CATRLANSYNEQFF.

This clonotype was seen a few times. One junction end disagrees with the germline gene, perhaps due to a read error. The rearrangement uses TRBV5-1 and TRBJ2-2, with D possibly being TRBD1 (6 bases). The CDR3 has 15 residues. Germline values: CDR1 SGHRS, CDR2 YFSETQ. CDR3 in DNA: TGCGCCAGCAGCTTGTCGCAGGGGAACGCCGGGGAGCTGTTTTTT. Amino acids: CASSLSQGNAGELFF.